This passage covers 22 T cell receptor beta chains from one sample sequenced in a study of CD8+CD57+ T cells in acquired aplastic anemia. Genomic DNA served as template for TCR beta VDJ and CDR3 profiling. TCRdb ran MiXCR on the reads and lists one entry per CDR3 protein. The sample holds 200,000 to 250,000 distinct CDR3 sequences; around 50% are singletons and the top ten take less than 20%. Patients included in sequencing had previously demonstrated CD8+CD57+ cell expansion by flow cytometry. The sequenced material came from sorted CD4+, CD8+, or CD8+CD57+ T cells (not recorded which) from PBMCs. These receptors were obtained from a human donor with aplastic anemia.

The J gene is TRBJ1-1, the V gene TRBV19, with D possibly being TRBD1 (5 bases). V was clipped by 7 bases and J by 1 base, with 16 bases between them. Germline V lookup: CDR1 LNHDA, CDR2 SQIVND (reference sequence). The CDR3 consists of 15 residues. The CDR3 loop reads CASTPGLWGNTEAFF. The CDR3, as DNA: TGTGCCAGTACCCCAGGGTTGTGGGGGAACACTGAAGCTTTCTTT.

This chain uses TRBV25-1 with TRBJ2-7; D is perhaps TRBD1 or TRBD2 (5 bases each). The CDR3 has 16 residues. Trimming removed 1 base from V and 3 bases from J, with 16 bases in between. Per germline, CDR1 MGHDK and CDR2 SYGVNS. The CDR3 spells CASSESGLAHNYEQYF. As DNA, the CDR3 is TGTGCCAGCAGTGAATCGGGGCTAGCCCATAACTACGAGCAGTACTTC.

This chain joins TRBV19 and TRBJ2-1; D gene ambiguous. The CDR3 has 13 amino acids. Trimming took off 4 bases at V and 0 bases at J, with 4 bases between the two ends. Germline CDR1 reads LNHDA; CDR2 reads SQIVND (reference sequence). The chain's CDR3 is CASSRYSYNEQFF. DNA for the CDR3: TGTGCCAGTAGTAGGTACTCCTACAATGAGCAGTTCTTC.

The chain employs TRBV10-1 and TRBJ1-2, with a tentative D call TRBD1 (6 bases). CDR1 and CDR2 (germline): WNHNN, SYGVQD (reference sequence). The ends were cut back, 4 bases at V and 10 bases at J, with 16 bases in the middle. The CDR3 has 13 residues. CDR3 in amino acids: CASSGWTATHYTF. The CDR3 DNA sequence: TGCGCCAGCAGTGGGTGGACAGCGACTCACTACACCTTC.

The chain recombines TRBV2 with TRBJ1-6, with D perhaps TRBD1 (6 bases). This CDR3 comprises 15 residues. The germline gives CDR1 SNHLY, CDR2 FYNNEI. V was cut by 6 bases and J by 7 bases, with 16 bases left in between. This chain's CDR3 is CASSKQGIDNSPLHF. The CDR3 DNA reads as TGTGCCAGCAGCAAACAGGGTATTGACAATTCACCCCTCCACTTT.

This clonotype was recorded many times. The V gene is TRBV24-1, the J gene TRBJ2-1; 9 positions match TRBD2. Germline assignment: CDR1 KGHDR and CDR2 SFDVKD. The ends lost 7 bases at V and 9 bases at J; junction bases unmatched: 9. The CDR3 spans 14 residues. The CDR3 loop reads CATSTPTSGSEQFF. The CDR3 DNA reads TGTGCCACCAGCACGCCGACTAGCGGTAGTGAGCAGTTCTTC.

This clonotype was detected ten times or more. The rearrangement links TRBV5-1 to TRBJ2-7, with TRBD2 matching 8 bases. V lost 4 bases to trimming and J lost 7 bases; unmatched junction nucleotides: 10. The germline gives CDR1 SGHRS, CDR2 YFSETQ. This CDR3 comprises 14 residues. The CDR3 spells CASSRGGPGGEQYF. In DNA form, the CDR3 reads TGCGCCAGCAGCCGCGGGGGCCCGGGAGGGGAGCAGTACTTC.

Many counts were recorded for this clonotype. The chain couples TRBV6-1 to TRBJ2-7; possible D gene TRBD1, 6 bases. Germline lookup yields CDR1 MNHNS and CDR2 SASEGT. This CDR3 is 15 amino acids long. The ends were cut back, 6 bases at V and 2 bases at J, with 17 bases in the middle. In DNA, the CDR3 is TGTGCCAGCAGACAAGTGGCAGGGGACCCCTACGAGCAGTACTTC. Its protein is CASRQVAGDPYEQYF.

To note about this clonotype: This may be a read error, as it is one base from a much larger clone. Likely a read error: the CDR3 ends without its conserved phenylalanine or tryptophan. The chain has TRBV20-1 and TRBJ1-3; TRBD1 aligns across 7 bases. This CDR3 is 14 amino acids long. The trim removed 6 bases at V and 0 bases at J, leaving 5 bases unmatched. In germline, CDR1 is DFQATT, CDR2 SNEGSKA (reference sequence). The CDR3 nucleotides are TGCAGTGCCAACCGGGACAGCTCTGGAAACACCATATATTAT. This sequence encodes CSANRDSSGNTIYY.

The chain couples TRBV10-3 to TRBJ2-2; D is undetermined. Germline V gene data show CDR1 as ENHRY and CDR2 as SYGVKD. This CDR3 has 14 amino acids. The V end lost 0 bases, the J end lost 3 bases, and 5 bases lay between the germline ends. CDR3 bases: TGTGCCATCAGTGAGTCGTTCGACACCGGGGAGCTGTTTTTT. This gives the protein CAISESFDTGELFF.

The chain has TRBV6-1 and TRBJ2-3; 7 bases agree with TRBD1. This CDR3 is built from 16 residues. The germline V gene encodes CDR1 MNHNS and CDR2 SASEGT. V shed 4 bases, J shed 11 bases, and the junction held 18 bases outside the gene matches. The CDR3 DNA is TGTGCCAGCAGTGTGGTCGGGTCAGGGGGATACAATGAGCAGTATTTT. Amino acids: CASSVVGSGGYNEQYF.

The chain links TRBV7-7 to TRBJ1-1; tentative D call: TRBD1 (5 bases). V was shortened by 5 bases and J by 0 bases, with 10 bases between the two germline ends. The CDR3 loop spans 14 amino acids. Germline V lookup: CDR1 SSHAT, CDR2 FNYEAQ (reference sequence). CDR3 DNA: TGTGCCAGCAGCCCGACAGTCCTGAACACTGAAGCTTTCTTT. This encodes CASSPTVLNTEAFF. The full variable domain, completed using reference TRBV7-7 and TRBJ1-1, is GAGVSQSPRYKVTKRGQDVTLRCDPISSHATLYWYQQALGQGPEFLTYFNYEAQPDKSGLPSDRFSAERPEGSISTLTIQRTEQRDSAMYRCASSPTVLNTEAFFGQGTRLTVV.

This clonotype was observed many times. The chain couples TRBV9 to TRBJ2-3; TRBD1 matches at 7 bases. Germline CDR1 reads SGDLS; CDR2 reads YYNGEE. CDR3 length equals 14 residues. Germline trimming cut 4 bases from V and 5 bases from J; bases unmatched to any gene: 7. CDR3 bases: TGTGCCAGCAGCCCGGGGACAGAAGGAGATACGCAGTATTTT. Amino acids: CASSPGTEGDTQYF.

This clonotype was picked up many times. The rearrangement links TRBV27 to TRBJ1-1, with a possible D match to TRBD1 (6 bases). In germline, CDR1 is MNHEY, CDR2 SMNVEV (reference sequence). Trimming removed 5 bases from V and 3 bases from J, with 16 bases in between. There are 15 residues in the CDR3. The CDR3 DNA sequence: TGTGCCAGCAGTCAACACACGGACAGATACACTGAAGCTTTCTTT. It is translated as CASSQHTDRYTEAFF.

The sample holds many counts of this clonotype. The CDR3: CASSNENLYGYTF. The CDR3, as DNA: TGTGCCAGTAGTAACGAAAACCTCTATGGCTACACCTTC. The chain is built from TRBV19 and TRBJ1-2; D ambiguous. From germline, CDR1 is LNHDA and CDR2 SQIVND (reference sequence). CDR3 length: 13 residues. V shed 4 bases and J shed 4 bases, with 10 bases lying between them.

This clonotype has a handful of counts. V is TRBV7-2 and J is TRBJ2-7; 9 bases align to TRBD1. Germline assignment: CDR1 SGHTA and CDR2 FQGNSA. This CDR3 contains 13 residues. The ends lost 4 bases at V and 5 bases at J; junction bases unmatched: 3. Written as DNA, the CDR3 is TGTGCCAGCAGCTCGGGGACAGGGAACGAGCAGTACTTC. Translation: CASSSGTGNEQYF.

This clonotype was observed many times. CDR3 protein: CASSSAASGGLPLQVWYF. The CDR3 DNA is TGTGCCAGCAGCTCGGCGGCTAGCGGGGGATTGCCCCTCCAAGTATGGTACTTC. The genes are TRBV11-2 and TRBJ2-7; 10 bases are shared with TRBD2. There are 18 residues in the CDR3. V lost 4 bases to trimming and J lost 12 bases; unmatched junction nucleotides: 24. Germline loops: CDR1 SGHAT, CDR2 FQNNGV.

About this clonotype: This sequence may be a read error, since a much larger clone differs from it by one base. This rearrangement joins TRBV11-2 to TRBJ2-7, with D perhaps TRBD1 or TRBD2 (5 bases each). The CDR3 runs 14 residues. Germline CDR1 and CDR2: SGHAT and FQNNGV. The CDR3 spells CAGSSRDAPFMQYF. In DNA, the CDR3 is TGTGCCGGCAGCTCCCGGGACGCCCCATTCATGCAGTACTTC.

V and J are TRBV10-3 and TRBJ1-4; TRBD1 matches at 12 bases. V was pared by 5 bases and J by 3 bases, with 10 bases of the junction left unmatched. Germline CDR1 ENHRY, CDR2 SYGVKD. The CDR3 covers 18 residues. This CDR3 is CAISPTGTGGEANEKLFF. CDR3 DNA sequence: TGTGCCATCAGTCCAACCGGGACAGGGGGCGAGGCTAATGAAAAACTGTTTTTT.

The chain recombines TRBV9 with TRBJ2-1; 9 bases fit TRBD2. CDR3 size: 21 residues. V lost 3 bases, J lost 1 base, and 20 bases stayed unmatched. Looked up from germline, CDR1 is SGDLS and CDR2 is YYNGEE. CDR3 in amino acids: CASSAAQGGGARIGSYNEQFF. CDR3 DNA: TGTGCCAGCAGCGCAGCTCAAGGCGGGGGGGCTCGGATTGGATCCTACAATGAGCAGTTCTTC.

This chain joins TRBV24-1 and TRBJ2-2, with unresolved D. Trimming removed 3 bases at V and 8 bases at J, with 9 bases between. This CDR3 region has 13 residues. Germline CDR1 reads KGHDR; CDR2 reads SFDVKD. CDR3 in amino acids: CATSDPATGELFF. The DNA for the CDR3 is TGTGCCACCAGTGATCCGGCCACAGGGGAGCTGTTTTTT.

The gene calls are TRBV5-8 and TRBJ2-3; D possibly uses TRBD1 or TRBD2 (5 bases each). Germline-derived CDR1 and CDR2 are SGHTS and YDEGEE. V dropped 4 bases and J dropped 8 bases, with 14 bases sitting between them. The CDR3 covers 13 residues. For the CDR3, the DNA is TGTGCCAGCAGCAGGGACCTATGGGCTACGCAGTATTTT. Translated: CASSRDLWATQYF.